The 29 T cell receptor beta chains given below trace back to one sample, sequenced in a study of cytomegalovirus exposure and HLA in healthy donors. The data were produced by immunoSEQ multiplex PCR, yet TCRdb's version contains in-frame clones alone and is incomplete. Among 55,000 to 65,000 clones listed, around 96% were seen once. Sequenced: PBMCs. Every receptor here comes from a man aged 18-30 years in good health and CMV-seronegative.

J is TRBJ2-1 and V is TRBV7-2; 12 positions match TRBD2. The V segment lost 5 bases and the J segment 5 bases; nucleotides outside the gene matches: 10. The CDR3 is 17 residues long. Germline V CDR1 and CDR2: SGHTA, FQGNSA. CDR3 sequence: CASSPQTSGSMNNEQFF. The CDR3 DNA reads TGTGCCAGCAGCCCCCAGACTAGCGGGAGTATGAACAATGAGCAGTTCTTC.

The rearrangement uses TRBV5-4 and TRBJ2-2; TRBD1 agrees at 8 bases. CDR3 length equals 17 residues. The ends lost 4 bases at V and 3 bases at J; junction bases unmatched: 11. Germline CDR1 and CDR2: SGHNT and YYREEE (reference sequence). CDR3 in DNA: TGTGCCAGCAGCCGAGGAATGCAGGGGGCGGACACCGGGGAGCTGTTTTTT. It specifies CASSRGMQGADTGELFF.

The chain is built from TRBV5-1 and TRBJ2-2, with TRBD2 as a possible D gene (5 bases). Germline values: CDR1 SGHRS, CDR2 YFSETQ. Trimming removed 5 bases at V and 4 bases at J, with 21 bases between. The CDR3 is 17 residues long. CDR3 sequence reads: CASSPASNGIGTGELFF. The DNA for the CDR3 is TGCGCCAGCAGTCCCGCTTCGAACGGGATCGGCACCGGGGAGCTGTTTTTT.

The rearrangement links TRBV27 to TRBJ1-4; D remains unclear. The CDR3 totals 16 residues. Trimming removed 10 bases from V and 0 bases from J, with 18 bases in between. Per the germline V gene, CDR1 is MNHEY and CDR2 is SMNVEV (reference sequence). CDR3 protein: CATGRVAFATNEKLFF. CDR3 bases: TGTGCCACCGGGAGGGTGGCTTTTGCAACTAATGAAAAACTGTTTTTT.

V is TRBV27 and J is TRBJ2-1; 8 bases are a match to TRBD2. Trimming took 5 bases from V and 8 from J; bases not matched to a gene: 11. Germline CDR1 MNHEY, CDR2 SMNVEV (reference sequence). This CDR3 contains 15 residues. CDR3 DNA: TGTGCCAGCAGTCCTAGCGGGCCACTCTGGGATGAGCAGTTCTTC. As protein: CASSPSGPLWDEQFF.

The chain carries TRBV5-1 and TRBJ2-5; D call uncertain. The germline V gene encodes CDR1 SGHRS and CDR2 YFSETQ. V was clipped by 4 bases and J by 5 bases, with 9 bases between them. The CDR3 contains 12 residues. The CDR3 nucleotides read TGCGCCAGCAGCCCGGTAGAGGAGACCCAGTACTTC. Translation: CASSPVEETQYF.

The V call is TRBV2, the J call TRBJ2-7; TRBD1 aligns across 10 bases. Germline CDR1 reads SNHLY; CDR2 reads FYNNEI. Trimming took 6 bases from V and 6 from J; bases not matched to a gene: 11. This CDR3 is built from 15 residues. In DNA, the CDR3 is TGTGCCAGCAGGGGGAACCGGGACAGGGGCAGCGAGCAGTACTTC. As protein: CASRGNRDRGSEQYF.

The chain carries TRBV4-1 and TRBJ2-5; D is undetermined. Trimming cost V 1 base and J 2 bases, with 8 bases left between them. This CDR3 comprises 14 residues. Germline loops: CDR1 MGHRA, CDR2 YSYEKL. The CDR3 nucleotides read TGCGCCAGCAGCCAAGTCGGCGGACAAGAGACCCAGTACTTC. It yields the protein CASSQVGGQETQYF.

The CDR3 coding sequence is TGTGCCAGCAGCCAAGGTAGCGGAAGCGGATACGAGCAGTACTTC. Amino acids: CASSQGSGSGYEQYF. V is TRBV4-2 and J is TRBJ2-7, with a possible D match to TRBD2 (6 bases). The CDR3 runs to 15 residues. Germline V gene sequence: CDR1 LGHNA, CDR2 YNFKEQ. Deletions cut 1 base from V and 4 bases from J, with 14 bases between.

CDR3 sequence reads: CASSRGTGRNEKLFF. CDR3 nucleotide sequence: TGTGCCAGCAGCCGAGGGACAGGAAGAAATGAAAAACTGTTTTTT. The chain recombines TRBV6-6 with TRBJ1-4; TRBD1 aligns across 8 bases. Germline V CDR1 and CDR2: MNHNY, SVGAGI (reference sequence). Unmatched junction bases numbered 8, after V lost 6 bases and J lost 5 bases. This CDR3 contains 15 residues.

The V call is TRBV7-2, the J call TRBJ2-1, with a weak D call TRBD1 (5 bases). Germline V gene data show CDR1 as SGHTA and CDR2 as FQGNSA. Trimming left V 0 bases short and J 12 bases short, with 9 bases between. CDR3 length: 12 amino acids. CDR3 sequence: CASSLAGRGQFF. As DNA, the CDR3 is TGTGCCAGCAGCTTAGCGGGGCGTGGGCAGTTCTTC.

This chain connects TRBV28 to TRBJ1-6; 8 bases line up with TRBD1. CDR3 length equals 15 residues. CDR1 and CDR2 (germline): MDHEN, SYDVKM. With V trimmed by 6 bases and J by 6 bases, 7 bases remained unmatched. DNA for the CDR3: TGTGCCAGCAGACCCGGTGGACAGGGTAATTCACCCCTCCACTTT. It is translated as CASRPGGQGNSPLHF.

The gene calls are TRBV27 and TRBJ2-7, with 12 positions matching TRBD2. The CDR3 contains 15 residues. After removal of 5 bases from V and 4 bases from J, the junction contained 6 bases not matched to a gene. Germline values: CDR1 MNHEY, CDR2 SMNVEV (reference sequence). In DNA form, the CDR3 reads TGTGCCAGCAGTCACGGACTAGCGGGAACGTACGAGCAGTACTTC. It yields the protein CASSHGLAGTYEQYF.

The V gene is TRBV7-2, the J gene TRBJ2-2; unclear D gene. Germline values: CDR1 SGHTA, CDR2 FQGNSA. The V end lost 6 bases, the J end lost 1 base, and 6 bases lay between the germline ends. This CDR3 has 13 residues. CDR3 sequence: CASRRKNTGELFF. CDR3 nucleotide sequence: TGTGCCAGCAGGCGAAAGAACACCGGGGAGCTGTTTTTT. The full variable domain, in which reference TRBV7-2 and TRBJ2-2 provide the parts outside the CDR3, is GAGVSQSPSNKVTEKGKDVELRCDPISGHTALYWYRQSLGQGLEFLIYFQGNSAPDKSGLPSDRFSAERTGGSVSTLTIQRTQQEDSAVYLCASRRKNTGELFFGEGSRLTVL.

V and J are TRBV10-3 and TRBJ2-1, with 8 bases fitting TRBD2. Germline CDR1 reads ENHRY; CDR2 reads SYGVKD. V dropped 3 bases and J dropped 4; count of bases not matched to a gene: 11. The CDR3 loop spans 17 amino acids. The CDR3 reads CAISDPAREGDYNEQFF. In nucleotides, the CDR3 is TGTGCCATCAGTGACCCAGCTCGGGAGGGGGATTACAATGAGCAGTTCTTC.

This clone was observed a single time. The V gene is TRBV11-2, the J gene TRBJ1-3; 7 nucleotides align to TRBD1. The CDR3 is 14 amino acids. Germline V gives CDR1 SGHAT, CDR2 FQNNGV. J gave up 3 bases and V 1 base, and 0 bases lay outside the gene matches. The CDR3 reads CASSLAGGGNTIYF. CDR3 coding DNA: TGTGCCAGCAGCTTAGCAGGGGGTGGAAACACCATATATTTT.

The chain is built from TRBV19 and TRBJ2-1, with TRBD1 identical over 7 bases. Unmatched junction bases numbered 4, after V lost 8 bases and J lost 3 bases. Germline lookup yields CDR1 LNHDA and CDR2 SQIVND (reference sequence). This CDR3 spans 13 amino acids. CDR3 nucleotide sequence: TGTGCCAGTGGGACAGCCTTCTACAATGAGCAGTTCTTC. Its protein is CASGTAFYNEQFF.

This chain uses TRBV18 with TRBJ1-3; D gene ambiguous. CDR1 is KGHSH and CDR2 is LQKENI in the germline V gene. Trimming left V 2 bases short and J 8 bases short, with 4 bases between. There are 11 residues in the CDR3. The CDR3, as DNA: TGTGCCAGCTCACCAGAGCACACCATATATTTT. Amino acid sequence: CASSPEHTIYF.

V gene TRBV19 combines with J gene TRBJ2-1; TRBD2 might be the D (5 bases). This CDR3 has 13 amino acids. Germline-derived CDR1 and CDR2 are LNHDA and SQIVND (reference sequence). V lost 8 bases and J 4 bases, leaving 12 bases between the germline ends. CDR3 loop: CASRGTDYNEQFF. CDR3 coding DNA: TGTGCCAGTCGGGGAACGGATTACAATGAGCAGTTCTTC.

This chain connects TRBV4-1 to TRBJ2-2; 13 nucleotides line up with TRBD2. The CDR3 sequence is 21 residues long. The V segment lost 5 bases and the J segment 6 bases; nucleotides outside the gene matches: 21. Germline-derived CDR1 and CDR2 are MGHRA and YSYEKL. The CDR3 DNA reads TGCGCCAGCAGCACAGATCCCCTTACCCGAGGGACTAGCGGGAAGTCCGGGGAGCTGTTTTTT. It yields the protein CASSTDPLTRGTSGKSGELFF.

This chain links TRBV7-2 with TRBJ2-7, with 13 bases matching TRBD2. With 5 bases clipped from V and 4 bases from J, the junction kept 8 bases outside the gene matches. Germline V gene sequence: CDR1 SGHTA, CDR2 FQGNSA. This CDR3 has 16 residues. The CDR3 here is CASSPTGTSGIYEQYF. The CDR3 DNA reads as TGTGCCAGCAGCCCCACCGGGACTAGCGGGATATACGAGCAGTACTTC.

This clone was seen just once. V usage is TRBV5-1 and J usage is TRBJ1-2, with TRBD1 matching over 9 bases. V gave up 4 bases and J gave up 4 bases; unmatched junction bases: 5. The CDR3 consists of 14 residues. Germline loops: CDR1 SGHRS, CDR2 YFSETQ. In nucleotides, the CDR3 is TGCGCCAGCAGCCCCGGGACAGGGTCCTATGGCTACACCTTC. As protein: CASSPGTGSYGYTF.

The gene calls are TRBV6-1 and TRBJ1-5, with D tentatively TRBD1 (6 bases). This CDR3 contains 15 residues. Trimming cost V 7 bases and J 7 bases, with 20 bases left between them. Germline V gene data show CDR1 as MNHNS and CDR2 as SASEGT. CDR3 protein: CASNQRGGSGQPQHF. CDR3 sequence (DNA): TGTGCCAGCAACCAAAGAGGGGGATCTGGGCAGCCCCAGCATTTT.

J is TRBJ2-2 and V is TRBV5-6; 8 nucleotides match TRBD1. The CDR3 consists of 16 residues. The V gene end was trimmed by 2 bases and the J gene end by 8 bases; junction bases not matched to a gene: 11. Germline CDR1 and CDR2: SGHDT and YYEEEE. CDR3 sequence: CASSFFSSGGAGELFF. CDR3 nucleotide sequence: TGTGCCAGCAGCTTTTTCAGTTCAGGGGGCGCGGGGGAGCTGTTTTTT. Filled out from reference TRBV5-6 and TRBJ2-2, the complete variable domain reads DAGVTQSPTHLIKTRGQQVTLRCSPKSGHDTVSWYQQALGQGPQFIFQYYEEEERQRGNFPDRFSGHQFPNYSSELNVNALLLGDSALYLCASSFFSSGGAGELFFGEGSRLTVL.

The J gene is TRBJ1-1, the V gene TRBV5-1, with 11 nucleotides matching TRBD1. The CDR3 is 14 amino acids. V lost 4 bases, J lost 6 bases, and 5 bases stayed unmatched. Looked up from germline, CDR1 is SGHRS and CDR2 is YFSETQ. The CDR3 coding sequence is TGCGCCAGCAGCATCCGGGACAGGGGGTCTGAAGCTTTCTTT. Protein product: CASSIRDRGSEAFF.

The rearrangement links TRBV6-1 to TRBJ2-5, with D maybe TRBD2 (5 bases). Germline CDR1 is MNHNS and CDR2 is SASEGT. CDR3 length equals 12 residues. Trimming pared 7 bases from V and 2 bases from J, leaving 8 bases between. CDR3: CASTGGQETQYF. CDR3 in DNA: TGTGCCAGCACCGGAGGTCAAGAGACCCAGTACTTC.

Notes on this clone: This is likely a read error, given that the CDR3 carries no conserved phenylalanine or tryptophan at its end. Because the CDR3's place on the DNA is in doubt, the DNA is left out and the CDR3 is given as listed by TCRdb. The chain couples TRBV11-3 to TRBJ2-7; no DNA check was done on the table's D call, TRBD2. The CDR3 is 12 amino acids in total, end residues counted. The V gene's germline CDR1 is SGHNT and CDR2 YENEEA. The CDR3 sequence is CASSCGLAGHSL.

The chain recombines TRBV14 with TRBJ2-7; TRBD1 matches at 7 bases. The germline V gene encodes CDR1 SGHDN and CDR2 FVKESK. Losses at the gene ends were 1 base for V and 7 bases for J; bases not matched to a gene: 7. The CDR3 has 14 residues. The DNA of the CDR3 is TGTGCCAGCAGCCAAGGGACAGGTCGTTGGGAGCAGTACTTC. Translation gives CASSQGTGRWEQYF.

The gene calls are TRBV18 and TRBJ2-1; maybe TRBD1 (6 bases). Germline CDR1 KGHSH, CDR2 LQKENI. Between the trimmed V and J ends, which lost 2 bases and 9 bases, there was a span of 11 bases. The CDR3 totals 13 residues. The DNA for the CDR3 is TGTGCCAGCTCACCAGACAGGCATACTGAGCAGTTCTTC. Translated, it gives CASSPDRHTEQFF.